Listed below are T cell receptor beta chains from one sample, sequenced in a study of cytomegalovirus exposure and HLA in healthy donors. Generated by immunoSEQ multiplex PCR, the TCRdb table keeps only in-frame clones and is missing some. With approximately 200,000 clones in the sample, the ten largest clones hold about 0.74%. Material for sequencing was PBMCs. The source is a boy younger than 18 in good health and CMV-seronegative. CDR3s include the opening cysteine and the closing phenylalanine or tryptophan. A D gene is named only where the DNA matches it firmly.

V gene: TRBV7-3; D gene: -; J gene: TRBJ2-1; CDR3 DNA: TGTGCCAGCAGCTTAGGGTGGGGCCCCTACAATGAGCAGTTCTTC; CDR3 protein: CASSLGWGPYNEQFF
V gene: TRBV6-6; D gene: TRBD2; J gene: TRBJ2-3; CDR3 DNA: TGTGCCAGCCAGCGGGGGGACAGCACAGATACGCAGTATTTT; CDR3 protein: CASQRGDSTDTQYF
V gene: TRBV12-5; D gene: TRBD2; J gene: TRBJ2-5; CDR3 DNA: TGTGCTAGTGGTCTAGCGGGGGTAGAGACCCAGTACTTC; CDR3 protein: CASGLAGVETQYF
V gene: TRBV7-9; D gene: -; J gene: TRBJ1-6; CDR3 DNA: TGTGCCAGCAACCGTTGGGCAAATTCACCCCTCCACTTT; CDR3 protein: CASNRWANSPLHF
V gene: TRBV7-3; D gene: -; J gene: TRBJ1-1; CDR3 DNA: TGTGCCAGCAGCTTAACGGAGATGAGTTTGGTGAACACTGAAGCTTTCTTT; CDR3 protein: CASSLTEMSLVNTEAFF
V gene: TRBV28; D gene: TRBD2; J gene: TRBJ2-3; CDR3 DNA: TGTGCCAGTTATAGCGGGGCCACCAAAGATACGCAGTATTTT; CDR3 protein: CASYSGATKDTQYF
V gene: TRBV30; D gene: -; J gene: TRBJ1-6; CDR3 DNA: TGTGCCTGGGGACAACAGGGCCAATTTTCACCCCTCCACTTT; CDR3 protein: CAWGQQGQFSPLHF
V gene: TRBV14; D gene: -; J gene: TRBJ2-1; CDR3 DNA: TGTGCCAGCAGCCCGGACAGCTACAATGAGCAGTTCTTC; CDR3 protein: CASSPDSYNEQFF
V gene: TRBV7-8; D gene: TRBD1; J gene: TRBJ1-1; CDR3 DNA: TGTGCCAGCAGCTTAAGACAGGGCACTGAAGCTTTCTTT; CDR3 protein: CASSLRQGTEAFF
V gene: TRBV19; D gene: TRBD1; J gene: TRBJ1-2; CDR3 DNA: TGTGCCAGCGGGACAGGGGGCATGGGCTACACCTTC; CDR3 protein: CASGTGGMGYTF
V gene: TRBV5-4; D gene: TRBD1; J gene: TRBJ1-2; CDR3 DNA: TGTGCCAGCACCCCGGACAGGGGTAACTATGGCTACACCTTC; CDR3 protein: CASTPDRGNYGYTF
V gene: TRBV7-9; D gene: TRBD2; J gene: TRBJ2-1; CDR3 DNA: TGTGCCAGCAGCGGTAGCGGGGGGAGCCACTACAATGAGCAGTTCTTC; CDR3 protein: CASSGSGGSHYNEQFF
V gene: TRBV7-9; D gene: -; J gene: TRBJ1-1; CDR3 DNA: TGTGCCAGCAGCCCGGGGGGGACTGAAGCTTTCTTT; CDR3 protein: CASSPGGTEAFF
V gene: TRBV7-2; D gene: -; J gene: TRBJ2-2; CDR3 DNA: TGTGCCAGCAGCTTAACGCGCGGGACGACCGGGGAGCTGTTTTTT; CDR3 protein: CASSLTRGTTGELFF
V gene: TRBV19; D gene: TRBD1; J gene: TRBJ1-1; CDR3 DNA: TGTGCCACCAAGACAGGGGGAACTGAAGCTTTCTTT; CDR3 protein: CATKTGGTEAFF
V gene: TRBV7-3; D gene: TRBD1; J gene: TRBJ2-2; CDR3 DNA: TGTGCCAGCAGCTTATTCGCCAGTCAGGACAGGGGGAACACCGGGGAGCTGTTTTTT; CDR3 protein: CASSLFASQDRGNTGELFF
V gene: TRBV27; D gene: TRBD1; J gene: TRBJ2-7; CDR3 DNA: TGTGCCAGCAAACCCGGGACAGACTACGAGCAGTACTTC; CDR3 protein: CASKPGTDYEQYF
V gene: TRBV5-1; D gene: TRBD2; J gene: TRBJ2-7; CDR3 DNA: TGCGCCGGCAGCCGCGGGGAGGGAGGCGAGCAGTACTTC; CDR3 protein: CAGSRGEGGEQYF
V gene: TRBV27; D gene: TRBD1; J gene: TRBJ2-1; CDR3 DNA: TGTGCCAGCAGTGACAGGGCCCACAATGAGCAGTTCTTC; CDR3 protein: CASSDRAHNEQFF
V gene: TRBV6-5; D gene: -; J gene: TRBJ2-5; CDR3 DNA: TGTGCCAGCAGTTACTCGGAGGAGCAGTACTTC; CDR3 protein: CASSYSEEQYF
V gene: TRBV11-2; D gene: -; J gene: TRBJ2-7; CDR3 DNA: TGTGCCAGCAGCACCAGGACTGAGACTAACGAGCAGTACTTC; CDR3 protein: CASSTRTETNEQYF
V gene: TRBV20-1; D gene: -; J gene: TRBJ2-5; CDR3 DNA: TGCAGTGCCGGGAACCAAGAGACCCAGTACTTC; CDR3 protein: CSAGNQETQYF
V gene: TRBV6-6; D gene: -; J gene: TRBJ2-6; CDR3 DNA: TGTGCCAGCAGTACCACAGCCTCCGGGGCCAACGTCCTGACTTTC; CDR3 protein: CASSTTASGANVLTF
V gene: TRBV11-2; D gene: -; J gene: TRBJ1-1; CDR3 DNA: TGTGCCAGCAGCTCGACGAGGAGGGGCGGCACTGAAGCTTTCTTT; CDR3 protein: CASSSTRRGGTEAFF
V gene: TRBV19; D gene: -; J gene: TRBJ1-1; CDR3 DNA: TGTGCCAGTGGAGGGGCCTCGGGAGCTTTCTTT; CDR3 protein: CASGGASGAFF
V gene: TRBV30; D gene: TRBD1; J gene: TRBJ2-5; CDR3 DNA: TGTGCCTGGAGTGCTTTTACAGGGGCCCAAGAGACCCAGTACTTC; CDR3 protein: CAWSAFTGAQETQYF
V gene: TRBV25-1; D gene: TRBD1; J gene: TRBJ1-1; CDR3 DNA: TGTGCCAGCAGCAGACAGGGTGGGACTGAAGCTTTCTTT; CDR3 protein: CASSRQGGTEAFF
V gene: TRBV19; D gene: -; J gene: TRBJ2-1; CDR3 DNA: TGTGCCAGTAGTCCAGTGCCAGGAAGGAAGTTCTTC; CDR3 protein: CASSPVPGRKFF
V gene: TRBV5-1; D gene: -; J gene: TRBJ1-1; CDR3 DNA: TGCGCCAGCAGCTCAGGGACAAGCTCTTTAGGGACTGAAGCTTTCTTT; CDR3 protein: CASSSGTSSLGTEAFF
V gene: TRBV19; D gene: -; J gene: TRBJ1-4; CDR3 DNA: TGTGCCAGTAGTATGTCCACCCTAGAAATTGAAAAACTGTTTTTT; CDR3 protein: CASSMSTLEIEKLFF
V gene: TRBV30; D gene: -; J gene: TRBJ1-3; CDR3 DNA: TGTGCCTGGGCTACGGGGCGGGGGCCCAGCTCTGGAAACACCATATATTTT; CDR3 protein: CAWATGRGPSSGNTIYF
V gene: TRBV18; D gene: -; J gene: TRBJ2-1; CDR3 DNA: TGTGCCAGCTCACCCCCCGGCGGCGCGGTACCCTACAATGAGCAGTTCTTC; CDR3 protein: CASSPPGGAVPYNEQFF
V gene: TRBV19; D gene: TRBD1; J gene: TRBJ2-7; CDR3 DNA: TGTGCCAGTAGACAGGGGTACGAGCAGTACTTC; CDR3 protein: CASRQGYEQYF
V gene: TRBV7-3; D gene: TRBD1; J gene: TRBJ1-1; CDR3 DNA: TGTGCCAGCAGCCGGACAGGGGGCGACAACACTGAAGCTTTCTTT; CDR3 protein: CASSRTGGDNTEAFF
V gene: TRBV5-1; D gene: TRBD2; J gene: TRBJ2-3; CDR3 DNA: TGCGCCAGCAGCTTTAGCGGGGAAGATACGCAGTATTTT; CDR3 protein: CASSFSGEDTQYF
V gene: TRBV7-3; D gene: -; J gene: TRBJ2-1; CDR3 DNA: TGTGCCAGCAGCTTCACAGAAGTTGACTACAATGAGCAGTTCTTC; CDR3 protein: CASSFTEVDYNEQFF